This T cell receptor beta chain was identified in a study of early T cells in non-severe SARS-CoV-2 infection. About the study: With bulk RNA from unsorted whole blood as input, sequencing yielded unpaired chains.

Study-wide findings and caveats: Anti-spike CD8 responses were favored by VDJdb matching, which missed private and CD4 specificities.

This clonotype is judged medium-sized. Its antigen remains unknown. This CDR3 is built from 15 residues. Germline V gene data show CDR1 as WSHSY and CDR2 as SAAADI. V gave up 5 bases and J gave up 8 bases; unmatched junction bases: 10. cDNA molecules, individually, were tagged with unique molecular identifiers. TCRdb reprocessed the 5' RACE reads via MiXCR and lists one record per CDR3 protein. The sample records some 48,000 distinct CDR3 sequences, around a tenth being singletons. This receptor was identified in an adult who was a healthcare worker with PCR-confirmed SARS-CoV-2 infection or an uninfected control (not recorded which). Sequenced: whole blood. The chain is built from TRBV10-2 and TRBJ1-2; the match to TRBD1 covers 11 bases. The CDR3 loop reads CASSPGTGGSFGYTF. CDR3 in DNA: TGCGCCAGCAGTCCCGGGACAGGGGGTTCCTTCGGCTACACCTTC.